This T cell receptor beta chain was observed in a study of identifying expanded T cells in peripheral blood. Study conclusions and caveats: Technical replicates showed approximately 1.2 changed clones; roughly two weeks approximately 15; four weeks 19.

A remark on this clone: Antigen unknown.

CDR1 KGHSH and CDR2 LQKENI come from the germline V gene. CDR3 length equals 15 residues. V was pared by 6 bases and J by 2 bases, with 16 bases between. Some clones are missing from TCRdb's copy, which holds only in-frame ones; the method was immunoSEQ multiplex PCR. The sample consists of 95,000 to 100,000 clones, around 90% of them appearing once. The chain joins TRBV18 to TRBJ1-1, with D possibly matching TRBD1 (6 bases). Sequencing used blood. The origin of this receptor is a person aged 18 to 70 in good health. In nucleotides, the CDR3 is TGTGCCAGCTCCACCGGGCAGGGGAGTAACACTGAAGCTTTCTTT. This translates into CASSTGQGSNTEAFF. Looking up the rest from reference TRBV18 and TRBJ1-1 gives the full variable domain: NAGVMQNPRHLVRRRGQEARLRCSPMKGHSHVYWYRQLPEEGLKFMVYLQKENIIDESGMPKERFSAEFPKEGPSILRIQQVVRGDSAAYFCASSTGQGSNTEAFFGQGTRLTVV.